This TCR beta chain was sequenced during a study of early T cells in non-severe SARS-CoV-2 infection. Overall study: Sequenced bulk RNA came from whole blood that was unsorted, and chains were unpaired. Study-level points and caveats: Private and CD4 specificities were missed by VDJdb matching, skewed to anti-spike CD8.

This clonotype was detected many times. What it binds is unknown. Using its own MiXCR run on the 5' RACE reads, TCRdb lists one record per CDR3 protein. This table holds about 49,000 distinct CDR3 sequences, less than 7.5% found once. V was trimmed by 4 bases and J by 10 bases, leaving 13 bases between them. The CDR3 sequence is 12 residues long. This specimen was whole blood, taken at baseline. The genes are TRBV12-3 or TRBV12-4 and TRBJ1-1, with unresolved D. This sequence was found in an adult who was a healthcare worker with PCR-confirmed SARS-CoV-2 infection or an uninfected control (not recorded which). The CDR3 spells CASSSTREGAFF. CDR3 nucleotide sequence: TGTGCCAGCAGTTCCACAAGGGAGGGAGCTTTCTTT.